Sequencing of this T cell receptor beta chain was carried out in a study of cytomegalovirus exposure and HLA in healthy donors. V was clipped by 2 bases and J by 5 bases; unmatched bases: 6. Germline CDR1 and CDR2: MNHEY and SMNVEV (reference sequence). CDR3 size: 15 residues. Of note for this clone: Its antigen is undetermined.

Donors counted as nominally healthy when sampled, yet unrecorded immune exposures were likely. A multiplex PCR was run with 60 Vbeta primers and 13 Jbeta primers. The assay was immunoSEQ multiplex PCR, and TCRdb's table has in-frame clones only and misses some. The sample lists 50,000 or so clones, 70% to 80% occurring once. General observations from the study: It has been reported that TCR beta sequences accurately predicted the HLA-A and HLA-B alleles of most subjects.

Sequencing was performed on PBMCs. This clonotype was obtained from a woman in her 40s in good health and CMV-seropositive. The chain uses TRBV27 and TRBJ2-5; 9 bases align to TRBD2. CDR3 protein: CASSLGGGAGETQYF. In DNA, the CDR3 is TGTGCCAGCAGTTTAGGCGGGGGGGCTGGGGAGACCCAGTACTTC.